This T cell receptor beta chain was recorded in a study of CD8+ T cells in alopecia areata. RNA, once extracted, was reverse transcribed into cDNA for use as the sequencing template. Clones were sequenced by immunoSEQ multiplex PCR, and TCRdb holds only the in-frame ones, with some missing. Seen here are approximately 89,000 clones, roughly 51% observed once, and the top ten hold around 5%. Sorted out of PBMCs were CD4+ T cells and CD8+ T cells. The source of this sequence is a human donor with alopecia areata. Sequenced: NKG2D-high CD8+ T cells sorted from blood.

CDR3 coding DNA: TGTGCCAGCAGCGGCCTTAGAAGCAGGAATAGCAATCAGCCCCAGCATTTT. As protein: CASSGLRSRNSNQPQHF. This sequence joins TRBV9 and TRBJ1-5; D uncertain. The germline CDR1 and CDR2 sequences are SGDLS and YYNGEE. The V end lost 3 bases, the J end lost 0 bases, and 16 bases lay between the germline ends. CDR3 length: 17 residues.